These 24 T cell receptor beta chains originate from one sample sequenced in a study of T cells in narcolepsy. Produced via immunoSEQ multiplex PCR; TCRdb's table is partial and in-frame only. The sample carries about 22,000 clones, about 80% recorded once. What was sequenced was memory (CD45RA-) CD4+ T cells from blood. Receptors were obtained from a human donor in good health.

The chain is built from TRBV28 and TRBJ2-1, with D perhaps TRBD1 (5 bases). Germline V lookup: CDR1 MDHEN, CDR2 SYDVKM. The length of the CDR3 is 15 residues. V was cut by 5 bases and J by 0 bases, with 11 bases left in between. The CDR3 bases are TGTGCCAGCAGTATGGGGCAGATCTCCTACAATGAGCAGTTCTTC. It translates to CASSMGQISYNEQFF.

V is TRBV2 and J is TRBJ1-3, with D uncertain. This CDR3 is 15 amino acids long. Per the germline V gene, CDR1 is SNHLY and CDR2 is FYNNEI. With 3 bases removed from V and 6 bases from J, the gap between germline ends came to 15 bases. The CDR3 loop is CASSEAVSLANTIYF. CDR3 DNA sequence: TGTGCCAGCAGTGAGGCAGTAAGCCTAGCAAACACCATATATTTT.

CDR3 in DNA: TGTGCCAGCAGCCAACAGATTCAGGGGACTGAAGCTTTCTTT. This encodes CASSQQIQGTEAFF. The chain couples TRBV14 to TRBJ1-1; D perhaps matches TRBD1 (6 bases). Germline V CDR1 and CDR2: SGHDN, FVKESK. CDR3 length: 14 amino acids. The V and J ends lost 2 bases and 5 bases respectively, with 12 bases between them.

The gene calls are TRBV19 and TRBJ1-5, with 7 bases fitting TRBD1. Trimming took 1 base from V and 5 from J; bases not matched to a gene: 5. The CDR3 loop spans 15 amino acids. In germline, CDR1 is LNHDA, CDR2 SQIVND (reference sequence). As DNA, the CDR3 is TGTGCCAGTAGTATAGTAGCAGGGGGTCATCAGCCCCAGCATTTT. It is translated as CASSIVAGGHQPQHF.

The chain employs TRBV2 and TRBJ2-5, with a weak D call TRBD1 (6 bases). In germline, CDR1 is SNHLY, CDR2 FYNNEI. The CDR3 extends over 13 amino acids. The V gene lost 7 bases and the J gene lost 1 base, with 10 bases spanning the gap. CDR3 in amino acids: CASIHRVQETQYF. The CDR3 DNA reads TGTGCCAGCATCCACAGGGTCCAAGAGACCCAGTACTTC.

The V call is TRBV6-5, the J call TRBJ2-1; a possible D gene is TRBD2 (7 bases). Germline CDR1 MNHEY, CDR2 SVGAGI. The V end lost 6 bases, the J end lost 2 bases, and 11 bases lay between the germline ends. The CDR3 sequence is 14 residues long. CDR3 region: CASRGGVAYNEQFF. The CDR3 coding sequence is TGTGCCAGCAGAGGGGGGGTGGCCTACAATGAGCAGTTCTTC.

This chain uses TRBV5-1 with TRBJ2-1; D may correspond to TRBD1 or TRBD2 (5 bases each). V shed 2 bases and J shed 0 bases, with 9 bases lying between them. Per the germline V gene, CDR1 is SGHRS and CDR2 is YFSETQ. The CDR3 runs to 15 residues. This CDR3 reads CASSLEGSSYNEQFF. DNA of the CDR3: TGCGCCAGCAGCTTAGAGGGGAGCTCCTACAATGAGCAGTTCTTC.

The genes are TRBV6-5 and TRBJ2-1, with D possibly TRBD1 on 5 matching bases. Trimming shortened V by 4 bases and J by 4 bases, and 11 bases separated the two germline ends. From germline, CDR1 is MNHEY and CDR2 SVGAGI. The CDR3 spans 14 residues. The CDR3 nucleotides are TGTGCCAGCAGTTCCCCGACAGAATACAATGAGCAGTTCTTC. This gives the protein CASSSPTEYNEQFF.

V usage is TRBV11-2 and J usage is TRBJ2-6; possibly TRBD1 for D (5 bases). The CDR3 loop spans 15 amino acids. Germline loops: CDR1 SGHAT, CDR2 FQNNGV. V lost 5 bases and J lost 2, with 10 bases in between. In DNA, the CDR3 is TGTGCCAGCAGCCGCACAGGAGCTGGGGCCAACGTCCTGACTTTC. This gives the protein CASSRTGAGANVLTF.

The chain uses TRBV6-6 and TRBJ2-7; 9 bases are a match to TRBD1. The DNA end is a closer match to TRBJ2-1, so the J assignment may be wrong. This CDR3 spans 13 amino acids. Germline CDR1 is MNHNY and CDR2 is SVGAGI (reference sequence). CDR3 nucleotides: TGTGCCAGCACCGGGACAGGGTATGCGGAGCAGTTCTTC. Translated, it gives CASTGTGYAEQFF.

V usage is TRBV2 and J usage is TRBJ1-1; D uncertain. Germline loops: CDR1 SNHLY, CDR2 FYNNEI. The CDR3 extends over 16 amino acids. V lost 0 bases to trimming and J lost 0 bases, with 11 bases between them. CDR3 nucleotides: TGTGCCAGCAGTGAAGCGGGAACACACATGAACACTGAAGCTTTCTTT. Translated: CASSEAGTHMNTEAFF.

This rearrangement joins TRBV5-6 to TRBJ1-3, with D perhaps TRBD1 (5 bases). Germline CDR1 and CDR2: SGHDT and YYEEEE. This CDR3 has 15 residues. The V and J ends lost 1 base and 3 bases respectively, with 11 bases between them. In DNA form, the CDR3 reads TGTGCCAGCAGCTTGAGAGGGGCTGGTGGAAACACCATATATTTT. It is translated as CASSLRGAGGNTIYF.

The gene calls are TRBV18 and TRBJ2-3; D is uncertain. The CDR3 contains 13 residues. V was cut by 3 bases and J by 2 bases, with 6 bases left in between. Germline CDR1 is KGHSH and CDR2 is LQKENI. The CDR3: CASSPENTDTQYF. The DNA for the CDR3 is TGTGCCAGCTCACCGGAAAACACAGATACGCAGTATTTT.

This chain links TRBV5-1 with TRBJ1-6, with 10 bases matching TRBD1. The V and J ends lost 4 bases and 4 bases, in that order; junction bases with no gene match: 5. The CDR3 sequence is 16 residues long. Germline lookup yields CDR1 SGHRS and CDR2 YFSETQ. The CDR3 loop reads CASSPDRGAYNSPLHF. The CDR3 DNA sequence: TGCGCCAGCAGCCCGGACAGGGGGGCATATAATTCACCCCTCCACTTT.

The chain uses TRBV7-2 and TRBJ2-1, with D perhaps TRBD2 (6 bases). V was trimmed by 5 bases and J by 5 bases, leaving 19 bases between them. Germline V gene lookup returns CDR1 SGHTA and CDR2 FQGNSA. There are 16 residues in the CDR3. This CDR3 is CASSKQSGTGNNEQFF. DNA of the CDR3: TGTGCCAGCAGCAAGCAATCCGGGACTGGAAACAATGAGCAGTTCTTC.

This clone was recorded only once. V gene TRBV10-3 combines with J gene TRBJ2-7, with D unclear. Germline CDR1 reads ENHRY; CDR2 reads SYGVKD. This CDR3 region has 11 residues. V dropped 8 bases and J dropped 3 bases, with 8 bases sitting between them. This chain's CDR3 is CAIGNLYEQYF. CDR3 nucleotides: TGTGCCATCGGTAACCTCTACGAGCAGTACTTC.

The chain combines TRBV5-8 with TRBJ2-1, with D perhaps TRBD1 or TRBD2 (5 bases each). There are 16 residues in the CDR3. Trimming left V 6 bases short and J 2 bases short, with 18 bases between. Per germline, CDR1 SGHTS and CDR2 YDEGEE. The CDR3 region is CASTPGRDGTYNEQFF. CDR3 DNA sequence: TGTGCCAGCACCCCAGGTAGGGACGGAACCTACAATGAGCAGTTCTTC.

The CDR3 sequence is CAGRRTAKETQYF. The CDR3 bases are TGTGCCGGACGTAGGACAGCCAAAGAGACCCAGTACTTC. The genes are TRBV6-1 and TRBJ2-5, with D tentatively TRBD1 (6 bases). Trimming shortened V by 11 bases and J by 3 bases, and 16 bases separated the two germline ends. The CDR3 has 13 amino acids. Germline assignment: CDR1 MNHNS and CDR2 SASEGT.

V and J are TRBV5-1 and TRBJ1-3; D perhaps matches TRBD1 (6 bases). Germline V gene data show CDR1 as SGHRS and CDR2 as YFSETQ. Trimming shortened V by 4 bases and J by 0 bases, and 11 bases separated the two germline ends. This CDR3 is 15 amino acids long. The CDR3 here is CASSRDRSSGNTIYF. DNA of the CDR3: TGCGCCAGCAGCCGCGACAGGAGCTCTGGAAACACCATATATTTT.

The V call is TRBV6-5, the J call TRBJ2-2; D ambiguous. This CDR3 has 15 residues. Per germline, CDR1 MNHEY and CDR2 SVGAGI. V lost 6 bases and J 4 bases, leaving 15 bases between the germline ends. The CDR3 loop reads CASSSLPWSTGELFF. CDR3 sequence (DNA): TGTGCCAGCAGCTCCCTCCCCTGGTCCACCGGGGAGCTGTTTTTT.

A word on this clone: Within the sample, other DNA sequences also encode this same CDR3. This chain links TRBV19 with TRBJ1-1, with D unclear. Germline V gene sequence: CDR1 LNHDA, CDR2 SQIVND (reference sequence). The CDR3 loop spans 14 amino acids. Trimming took 7 bases from V and 2 from J, leaving 14 bases between them. CDR3 amino acids: CASNDGAVNTEAFF. In nucleotides, the CDR3 is TGTGCCAGTAACGACGGCGCGGTTAACACTGAAGCTTTCTTT.

This clone was observed a single time. V and J are TRBV11-2 and TRBJ2-5; a weak D match, TRBD2 (5 bases). Germline assignment: CDR1 SGHAT and CDR2 FQNNGV. The CDR3 sequence is 15 residues long. The V end lost 3 bases, the J end lost 2 bases, and 13 bases lay between the germline ends. Here the CDR3 DNA reads TGTGCCAGCAGCTTGGCGGGCCCCTATCAAGAGACCCAGTACTTC. It is translated as CASSLAGPYQETQYF. Drawing the rest from reference TRBV11-2 and TRBJ2-5, the complete variable domain is EAGVAQSPRYKIIEKRQSVAFWCNPISGHATLYWYQQILGQGPKLLIQFQNNGVVDDSQLPKDRFSAERLKGVDSTLKIQPAKLEDSAVYLCASSLAGPYQETQYFGPGTRLLVL.

V gene TRBV5-1 combines with J gene TRBJ2-1; D is possibly TRBD1 or TRBD2 (5 bases each). The germline gives CDR1 SGHRS, CDR2 YFSETQ. V was trimmed by 3 bases and J by 9 bases, leaving 13 bases between them. This CDR3 has 13 residues. The CDR3 spells CASSSTADGEQFF. The DNA of the CDR3 is TGCGCCAGCAGCTCGACAGCGGATGGTGAGCAGTTCTTC.

This rearrangement joins TRBV7-3 to TRBJ2-7; D possibly corresponds to TRBD1 (6 bases). Trimming cost V 3 bases and J 5 bases, with 11 bases left between them. Germline CDR1 SGHTA, CDR2 FQGTGA. This CDR3 region has 13 residues. The CDR3 region has the DNA TGTGCCAGCAGCTTCAGGGGCAGAGACGAGCAGTACTTC. Amino acids: CASSFRGRDEQYF. The entire variable domain, with the rest obtained from reference TRBV7-3 and TRBJ2-7, is as follows: GAGVSQTPSNKVTEKGKYVELRCDPISGHTALYWYRQSLGQGPEFLIYFQGTGAADDSGLPNDRFFAVRPEGSVSTLKIQRTERGDSAVYLCASSFRGRDEQYFGPGTRLTVT.